This T cell receptor (beta chain) was sequenced during a study of shared clonotypes between healthy human individuals. From CD4+ cells came CD45RA+ naive and CD45RA-negative memory subsets. On this clone itself: Antigen: not known.

Notes on the study in general: Sampling covered blood only; tissue repertoires likely differ. The rarefaction results pointed to incomplete sorted-subset sequencing despite large depth.

TCRdb keeps only in-frame clones here, not all; method: immunoSEQ multiplex PCR. The profile shows a few million clones, around 92% of them singletons. V was pared by 4 bases and J by 7 bases, with 7 bases of the junction left unmatched. Germline values: CDR1 SGHTA, CDR2 FQGNSA. CDR3 length equals 15 residues. The clonotype was recovered from a young man in good health. Some clones in this sample may be carry-over from other donors' samples. V usage is TRBV7-2 and J usage is TRBJ2-1; TRBD2 matches at 10 bases. The source material was naive CD4+ T cells from PBMCs. Regarding subset: CD45RA+ positively selected. CDR3 nucleotide sequence: TGTGCCAGCAGCTCCACTAGCGGGATAGGGAATGAGCAGTTCTTC. Residues: CASSSTSGIGNEQFF.